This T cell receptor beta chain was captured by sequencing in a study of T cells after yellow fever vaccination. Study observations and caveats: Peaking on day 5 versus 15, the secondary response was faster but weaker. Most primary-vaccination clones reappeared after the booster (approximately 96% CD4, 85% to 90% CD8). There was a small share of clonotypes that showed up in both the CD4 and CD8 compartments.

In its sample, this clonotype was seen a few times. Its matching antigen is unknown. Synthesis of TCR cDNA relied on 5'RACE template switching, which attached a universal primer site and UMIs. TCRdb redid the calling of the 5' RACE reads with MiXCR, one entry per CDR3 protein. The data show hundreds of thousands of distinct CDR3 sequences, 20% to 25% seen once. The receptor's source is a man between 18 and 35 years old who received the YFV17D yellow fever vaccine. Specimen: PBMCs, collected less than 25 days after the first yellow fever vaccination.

The CDR3 sequence: CASREEGFKYGYTF. The CDR3 region has the DNA TGTGCCAGCAGAGAGGAGGGCTTCAAGTATGGCTACACCTTC. V and J are TRBV6-1 and TRBJ1-2; the D is unclear. Germline assignment: CDR1 MNHNS and CDR2 SASEGT. Trimming pared 6 bases from V and 5 bases from J, leaving 16 bases between. The CDR3 is 14 amino acids.